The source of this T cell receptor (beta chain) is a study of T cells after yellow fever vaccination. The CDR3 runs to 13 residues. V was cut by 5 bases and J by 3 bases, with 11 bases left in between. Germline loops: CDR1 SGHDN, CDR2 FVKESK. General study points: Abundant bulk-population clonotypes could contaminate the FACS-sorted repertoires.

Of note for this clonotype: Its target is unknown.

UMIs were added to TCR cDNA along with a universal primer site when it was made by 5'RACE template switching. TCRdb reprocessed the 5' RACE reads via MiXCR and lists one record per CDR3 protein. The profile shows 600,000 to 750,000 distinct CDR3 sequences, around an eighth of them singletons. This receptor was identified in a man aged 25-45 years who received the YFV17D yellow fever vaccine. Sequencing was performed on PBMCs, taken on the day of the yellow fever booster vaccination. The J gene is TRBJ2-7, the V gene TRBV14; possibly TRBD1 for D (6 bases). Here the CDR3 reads CASSFRGIYEQYF. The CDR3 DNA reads TGTGCCAGCAGCTTCAGGGGAATCTACGAGCAGTACTTC.